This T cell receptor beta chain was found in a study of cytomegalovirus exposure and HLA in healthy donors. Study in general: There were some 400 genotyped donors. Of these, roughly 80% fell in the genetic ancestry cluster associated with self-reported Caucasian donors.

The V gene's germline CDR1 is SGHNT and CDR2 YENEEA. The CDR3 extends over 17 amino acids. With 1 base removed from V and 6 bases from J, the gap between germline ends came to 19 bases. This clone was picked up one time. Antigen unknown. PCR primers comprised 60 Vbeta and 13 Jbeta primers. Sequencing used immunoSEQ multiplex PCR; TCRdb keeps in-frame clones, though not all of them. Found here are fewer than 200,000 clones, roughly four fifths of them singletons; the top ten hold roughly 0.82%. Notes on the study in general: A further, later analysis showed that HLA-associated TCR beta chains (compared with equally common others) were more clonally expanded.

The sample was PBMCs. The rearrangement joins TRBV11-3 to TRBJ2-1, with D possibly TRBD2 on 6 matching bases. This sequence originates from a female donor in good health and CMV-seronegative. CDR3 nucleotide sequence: TGTGCCAGCAGCTTAGGACCGAGCGCGGGAATCCGCAATGAGCAGTTCTTC. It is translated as CASSLGPSAGIRNEQFF.